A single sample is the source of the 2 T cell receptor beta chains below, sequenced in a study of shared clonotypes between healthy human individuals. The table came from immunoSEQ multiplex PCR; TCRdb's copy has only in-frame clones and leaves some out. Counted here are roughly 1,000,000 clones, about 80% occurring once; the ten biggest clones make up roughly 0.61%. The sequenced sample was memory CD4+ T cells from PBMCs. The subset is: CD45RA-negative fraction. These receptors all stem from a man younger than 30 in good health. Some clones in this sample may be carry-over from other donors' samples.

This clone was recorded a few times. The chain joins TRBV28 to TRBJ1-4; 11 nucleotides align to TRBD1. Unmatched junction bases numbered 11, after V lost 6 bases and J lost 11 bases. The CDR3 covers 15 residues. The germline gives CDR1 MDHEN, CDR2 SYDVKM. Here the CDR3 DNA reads TGTGCCAGCAGACCCGGGACAGGGGGAGGAAACAAACTGTTTTTT. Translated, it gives CASRPGTGGGNKLFF.

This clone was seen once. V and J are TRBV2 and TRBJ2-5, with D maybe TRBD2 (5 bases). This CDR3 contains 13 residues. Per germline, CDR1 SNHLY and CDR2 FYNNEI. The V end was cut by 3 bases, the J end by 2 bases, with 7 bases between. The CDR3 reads CASSDRRQETQYF. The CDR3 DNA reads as TGTGCCAGCAGTGACAGGAGGCAAGAGACCCAGTACTTC. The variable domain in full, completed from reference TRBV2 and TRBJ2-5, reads EPEVTQTPSHQVTQMGQEVILRCVPISNHLYFYWYRQILGQKVEFLVSFYNNEISEKSEIFDDQFSVERPDGSNFTLKIRSTKLEDSAMYFCASSDRRQETQYFGPGTRLLVL.